These 9 T cell receptor beta chains share one sample of origin, sequenced in a study of shared clonotypes between healthy human individuals. Here immunoSEQ multiplex PCR was the method, and the copy in TCRdb shows in-frame clones only, minus some. The sample consists of about 980,000 clones, approximately 76% of them appearing once. Sequencing used memory CD4+ T cells sorted from blood. Subset defined: CD45RA-negative fraction. The receptors derive from a young man in good health.

Points on this clone: Distinct nucleotide sequences in the sample also encode this CDR3. CDR3 DNA: TGCAGCGTCCGCGCGGGGGGGACCTACGAGCAGTACTTC. It encodes CSVRAGGTYEQYF. The chain carries TRBV29-1 and TRBJ2-7; 9 bases fit TRBD2. The V and J ends lost 6 bases and 2 bases, in that order; junction bases with no gene match: 5. Germline CDR1 is SQVTM and CDR2 is ANQGSEA. The CDR3 runs to 13 residues.

V and J are TRBV11-2 and TRBJ1-1, with D possibly being TRBD1 (6 bases). Trimming removed 0 bases at V and 5 bases at J, with 7 bases between. Germline V gives CDR1 SGHAT, CDR2 FQNNGV. CDR3 size: 13 residues. Here the CDR3 DNA reads TGTGCCAGCAGCTTAGAAAGGGGGACTGAAGCTTTCTTT. Amino acids: CASSLERGTEAFF. Filled out from reference TRBV11-2 and TRBJ1-1, the complete variable domain reads EAGVAQSPRYKIIEKRQSVAFWCNPISGHATLYWYQQILGQGPKLLIQFQNNGVVDDSQLPKDRFSAERLKGVDSTLKIQPAKLEDSAVYLCASSLERGTEAFFGQGTRLTVV.

As to this clone: A read error likely explains this, since a far larger clone differs by one base. The V call is TRBV2, the J call TRBJ2-2, with D unresolved. The V end was cut by 5 bases, the J end by 1 base, with 5 bases between. The germline gives CDR1 SNHLY, CDR2 FYNNEI. The CDR3 covers 13 residues. DNA for the CDR3: TGTGCCAGCAGTACACAGAACACCGGGGAGCTGTTTTTT. Translation: CASSTQNTGELFF. Variable domain in full (rest from reference TRBV2 and TRBJ2-2): EPEVTQTPSHQVTQMGQEVILRCVPISNHLYFYWYRQILGQKVEFLVSFYNNEISEKSEIFDDQFSVERPDGSNFTLKIRSTKLEDSAMYFCASSTQNTGELFFGEGSRLTVL.

The rearrangement uses TRBV4-1 and TRBJ2-1; possibly TRBD1 or TRBD2 for D (5 bases each). There are 17 residues in the CDR3. Germline V CDR1 and CDR2: MGHRA, YSYEKL. The V and J ends lost 0 bases and 3 bases respectively, with 15 bases between them. CDR3 DNA: TGCGCCAGCAGCCAAGATGCATACGGGGCCTACTACAATGAGCAGTTCTTC. This sequence encodes CASSQDAYGAYYNEQFF.

On this clone: This same CDR3 is encoded by further DNA sequences in the sample. The chain employs TRBV5-1 and TRBJ2-3; D possibly uses TRBD1 or TRBD2 (5 bases each). The CDR3 runs to 14 residues. Trimming pared 0 bases from V and 2 bases from J, leaving 7 bases between. Per germline, CDR1 SGHRS and CDR2 YFSETQ. The CDR3 region has the DNA TGCGCCAGCAGCTTGGGAGGGACCACAGATACGCAGTATTTT. Protein: CASSLGGTTDTQYF. The whole variable domain, remainder taken from reference TRBV5-1 and TRBJ2-3, is KAGVTQTPRYLIKTRGQQVTLSCSPISGHRSVSWYQQTPGQGLQFLFEYFSETQRNKGNFPGRFSGRQFSNSRSEMNVSTLELGDSALYLCASSLGGTTDTQYFGPGTRLTVL.

Of note for this clone: A much larger clone is a single base away; this may be a read error. The chain combines TRBV6-5 with TRBJ2-3, with D uncertain. This CDR3 comprises 11 residues. Germline CDR1 MNHEY, CDR2 SVGAGI. V was clipped by 6 bases and J by 4 bases, with 5 bases between them. The chain's CDR3 is CASSAADTQYF. The CDR3 coding sequence is TGTGCCAGCAGCGCCGCAGATACGCAGTATTTT.

This chain links TRBV5-5 with TRBJ2-5; 10 bases align to TRBD1. Germline CDR1 SGHKS, CDR2 YYEKEE (reference sequence). V trimming: 5 bases; J trimming: 5 bases; junction bases outside the gene matches: 6. This CDR3 has 14 residues. The CDR3 DNA is TGTGCCAGCAGTTCGGAGGGACAGGGGGAGACCCAGTACTTC. It yields the protein CASSSEGQGETQYF. The complete variable domain, with remaining parts taken from reference TRBV5-5 and TRBJ2-5, reads DAGVTQSPTHLIKTRGQQVTLRCSPISGHKSVSWYQQVLGQGPQFIFQYYEKEERGRGNFPDRFSARQFPNYSSELNVNALLLGDSALYLCASSSEGQGETQYFGPGTRLLVL.

The rearrangement uses TRBV7-2 and TRBJ1-5, with D uncertain. Germline CDR1 and CDR2: SGHTA and FQGNSA. This CDR3 has 14 amino acids. The ends were cut back, 4 bases at V and 7 bases at J, with 14 bases in the middle. This CDR3 reads CASSSFYGGQPQHF. In DNA form, the CDR3 reads TGTGCCAGCAGCTCCTTTTATGGAGGCCAGCCCCAGCATTTT.

This clone was seen a handful of times. The genes are TRBV27 and TRBJ1-6, with TRBD1 matching over 7 bases. The V segment lost 6 bases and the J segment 9 bases; nucleotides outside the gene matches: 2. The CDR3 is 12 residues long. Germline V gives CDR1 MNHEY, CDR2 SMNVEV (reference sequence). The CDR3 protein is CASRTGLSPLHF. The DNA of the CDR3 is TGTGCCAGCAGGACAGGGCTTTCACCCCTCCACTTT.